Listed here are 12 T cell receptor beta chains from one sample, sequenced in a study of T-cell reconstitution after alpha-beta-depleted transplantation in children. Unique molecular identifiers featured in how the TCRbeta library was prepared. Via MiXCR, TCRdb re-called the PCR reads, giving one row per CDR3 protein. This sample has about 200,000 distinct CDR3 sequences, with roughly 8.1% found just once. Sequencing used PBMCs, mostly from graft donor cells, obtained 360 days after TCRalphabeta/CD19-depleted stem cell transplant. Receptor source: a male patient between 2 and 10 years old who had a stem cell transplant for acute myeloid leukemia, so the T cells may come from the graft donor.

This clonotype showed up many times. The chain has TRBV29-1 and TRBJ1-5, with 8 bases identical to TRBD1. Germline CDR1 reads SQVTM; CDR2 reads ANQGSEA. With 6 bases clipped from V and 2 bases from J, the junction kept 3 bases outside the gene matches. The CDR3 contains 13 residues. The CDR3 spells CSVAGQGNQPQHF. The CDR3 DNA is TGCAGCGTCGCGGGACAGGGCAATCAGCCCCAGCATTTT.

The gene calls are TRBV6-2 or TRBV6-3 and TRBJ2-1; the D gene is possibly TRBD2 (6 bases). The CDR3 loop spans 13 amino acids. The germline V gene encodes CDR1 MNHEY and CDR2 SVGEGT. V was clipped by 0 bases and J by 10 bases, with 10 bases between them. DNA for the CDR3: TGTGCCAGCAGTTACTCACTAGCAAGGGAGCAGTTCTTC. It translates to CASSYSLAREQFF.

The rearrangement uses TRBV12-3 or TRBV12-4 and TRBJ2-1, with 9 bases matching TRBD2. The CDR3 is made up of 15 amino acids. V trimming: 5 bases; J trimming: 8 bases; junction bases outside the gene matches: 10. The CDR3 spells CASSVTSGWGDEQFF. In DNA, the CDR3 is TGTGCCAGCAGTGTCACTAGCGGGTGGGGCGATGAGCAGTTCTTC.

V gene TRBV20-1 combines with J gene TRBJ1-1; maybe TRBD1 (5 bases). This CDR3 spans 16 amino acids. The V gene's germline CDR1 is DFQATT and CDR2 SNEGSKA (reference sequence). Trimming removed 3 bases at V and 4 bases at J, with 21 bases between. This CDR3 reads CSASLLREGLITEAFF. CDR3 bases: TGCAGTGCTAGTCTGCTCAGGGAGGGATTAATCACTGAAGCTTTCTTT.

In this sample, this clonotype turned up many times. The chain is built from TRBV10-3 and TRBJ2-2; 11 nucleotides align to TRBD1. CDR1 is ENHRY, CDR2 SYGVKD, per germline. The CDR3 is 16 amino acids. With V trimmed by 4 bases and J by 3 bases, 4 bases remained unmatched. CDR3 bases: TGTGCCATCAGTGTTTGGGACAGGGGGGACACCGGGGAGCTGTTTTTT. Amino acid sequence: CAISVWDRGDTGELFF.

This clonotype appeared many times. This chain connects TRBV4-1 to TRBJ2-1; D not resolved. CDR3 size: 11 residues. CDR1 and CDR2 from the germline V gene are MGHRA and YSYEKL. Trimming removed 1 base from V and 13 bases from J, with 8 bases in between. CDR3 coding DNA: TGCGCCAGCAGCCAAGGTGTTAACCAGTTCTTC. This translates into CASSQGVNQFF.

The chain employs TRBV29-1 and TRBJ2-7; 12 positions agree with TRBD2. V lost 6 bases to trimming and J lost 3 bases; unmatched junction nucleotides: 6. The CDR3 covers 14 residues. The germline CDR1 and CDR2 sequences are SQVTM and ANQGSEA. CDR3: CSVLLTSGSYEQYF. The DNA of the CDR3 is TGCAGCGTATTGTTGACTAGCGGGAGCTACGAGCAGTACTTC.

A few counts support this clonotype. The chain links TRBV7-2 to TRBJ2-7; TRBD1 agrees at 7 bases. Germline lookup yields CDR1 SGHTA and CDR2 FQGNSA. The V segment lost 1 base and the J segment 6 bases; nucleotides outside the gene matches: 12. CDR3 length equals 16 residues. The CDR3 reads CASSLVARGIEGEQYF. CDR3 nucleotides: TGTGCCAGCAGCTTAGTGGCCAGGGGGATCGAGGGCGAGCAGTACTTC.

Many counts were recorded for this clonotype. The chain recombines TRBV20-1 with TRBJ2-3; 8 bases fit TRBD1. V dropped 6 bases and J dropped 2; count of bases not matched to a gene: 7. Per the germline V gene, CDR1 is DFQATT and CDR2 is SNEGSKA (reference sequence). The CDR3 is 14 residues long. In nucleotides, the CDR3 is TGCAGTGCCGGGGCGACAGGGGTCACAGATACGCAGTATTTT. Amino acid sequence: CSAGATGVTDTQYF.

In DNA, the CDR3 is TGCAGTGCACTTCGGGACAGTTACACAGATACGCAGTATTTT. Its translation is CSALRDSYTDTQYF. This chain joins TRBV20-1 and TRBJ2-3, with 7 bases identical to TRBD1. This CDR3 has 14 residues. The germline V gene has CDR1 DFQATT and CDR2 SNEGSKA (reference sequence). V dropped 6 bases and J dropped 2; count of bases not matched to a gene: 8.

The chain has TRBV20-1 and TRBJ1-1; the D is unclear. Trimming removed 0 bases at V and 0 bases at J, with 5 bases between. CDR3 length: 13 residues. The germline gives CDR1 DFQATT, CDR2 SNEGSKA (reference sequence). The CDR3 DNA follows: TGCAGTGCTAGAGAGGGCCTGAACACTGAAGCTTTCTTT. This translates into CSAREGLNTEAFF.

This clonotype was seen at least ten times. The chain employs TRBV7-9 and TRBJ2-3, with D hard to call. Germline loops: CDR1 SEHNR, CDR2 FQNEAQ (reference sequence). The ends were cut back, 0 bases at V and 0 bases at J, with 1 base in the middle. The CDR3 loop spans 13 amino acids. The CDR3 sequence is CASSLASTDTQYF. The CDR3 bases are TGTGCCAGCAGCTTAGCCAGCACAGATACGCAGTATTTT.